The clone carrying this T cell receptor (beta chain) was seen at least ten times. The antigen is unknown. The data derive from a study of molecular identifiers for immune sequencing clone quantification. Study results and limitations: Clones with over 20 RNA copies captured over 98% of effector molecules but under 1% of naive ones.

TCRdb reanalysed the PCR reads using MiXCR and keeps one entry per CDR3 protein. The sample contains a few hundred thousand distinct CDR3 sequences, about 25% of which appear only once. J was trimmed by 4 bases and V by 3 bases; bases with no gene match: 6. The length of the CDR3 is 14 residues. The germline V gene has CDR1 SQVTM and CDR2 ANQGSEA. Sequencing used naive CD8+ T cells from blood, with Jurkat cell RNA spiked in. Subset defined: FACS-sorted CD8+CD4-CCR7+CD45RA+ naive T cells. The chain joins TRBV29-1 to TRBJ2-5; 9 positions agree with TRBD2. The origin of this receptor is a human donor in good health. Some libraries in this study had Jurkat cell RNA spiked in. Here the CDR3 DNA reads TGCAGCGTTGAGGTAGCGGGAGAGGTAGAGACCCAGTACTTC. Its protein is CSVEVAGEVETQYF.